A selection of T cell receptor beta chains follows, all from one sample in a study of T cells in Graves' hyperthyroidism and ophthalmopathy. MiXCR was run by TCRdb on the multiplex PCR reads, yielding one entry per CDR3 protein. The data show 350,000 to 450,000 distinct CDR3 sequences, around 15% seen once. Sequencing used blood. All receptors come from a man aged 45 to 65 with Graves' ophthalmopathy. Each CDR3 is given with its conserved first and last residue. Fields, in order: clone size, J gene, V gene, D gene, CDR3 protein, CDR3 DNA. The D gene is left open where the match is weak. Some rows mark clone size as missing; the rest say once, few, many or name a class of expanded clone.

clone_size: many; j_call: TRBJ2-5; v_call: TRBV5-1; d_call: .; cdr3_aa: CASSFGHSRTGETQYF; cdr3_nt: TGCGCCAGCAGCTTTGGACATTCCCGAACAGGCGAGACCCAGTACTTC
clone_size: .; j_call: TRBJ2-7; v_call: TRBV30; d_call: .; cdr3_aa: CAWSAHRYEQYF; cdr3_nt: TGTGCCTGGAGTGCCCACCGGTACGAGCAGTACTTC
clone_size: many; j_call: TRBJ2-1; v_call: TRBV28; d_call: TRBD2; cdr3_aa: CASSTLLAGGRDEQFF; cdr3_nt: TGTGCCAGCAGTACCCTACTAGCGGGAGGGCGCGATGAGCAGTTCTTC
clone_size: .; j_call: TRBJ2-7; v_call: TRBV29-1; d_call: TRBD2; cdr3_aa: CSARKTSGTSHEQYF; cdr3_nt: TGCAGCGCCCGAAAAACTAGCGGGACGTCCCACGAGCAGTACTTC
clone_size: .; j_call: TRBJ1-2; v_call: TRBV29-1; d_call: .; cdr3_aa: CSVDRADDLYGYTF; cdr3_nt: TGCAGCGTTGATCGGGCCGATGATCTCTATGGCTACACCTTC
clone_size: many; j_call: TRBJ2-1; v_call: TRBV28; d_call: TRBD1; cdr3_aa: CASSLVWTGGRVEQFF; cdr3_nt: TGTGCCAGCAGTTTAGTTTGGACAGGGGGCAGGGTTGAGCAGTTCTTC
clone_size: many; j_call: TRBJ1-1; v_call: TRBV18; d_call: TRBD1; cdr3_aa: CASSPRGLGTEAFF; cdr3_nt: TGTGCCAGCTCACCTAGGGGGCTGGGCACTGAAGCTTTCTTT
clone_size: many; j_call: TRBJ2-3; v_call: TRBV30; d_call: .; cdr3_aa: CAWKRELVADTQYF; cdr3_nt: TGTGCCTGGAAAAGGGAGTTGGTGGCAGATACGCAGTATTTT
clone_size: many; j_call: TRBJ1-2; v_call: TRBV3-1; d_call: .; cdr3_aa: CASSLRRQATFDGYTF; cdr3_nt: TGTGCCAGCAGCCTCCGACGACAGGCTACTTTCGATGGCTACACCTTC
clone_size: many; j_call: TRBJ2-5; v_call: TRBV11-2; d_call: TRBD1; cdr3_aa: CASSPPGQMRETQYF; cdr3_nt: TGTGCCAGCAGCCCCCCGGGACAGATGAGGGAGACCCAGTACTTC
clone_size: many; j_call: TRBJ1-3; v_call: TRBV6-5; d_call: TRBD1; cdr3_aa: CASSYSIGRGRPGNTIYF; cdr3_nt: TGTGCCAGCAGTTACTCGATAGGCAGGGGGCGACCTGGAAACACCATATATTTT
clone_size: many; j_call: TRBJ2-7; v_call: TRBV18; d_call: .; cdr3_aa: CASSPASAGYEQYF; cdr3_nt: TGTGCCAGCTCACCAGCTAGCGCGGGGTACGAGCAGTACTTC
clone_size: many; j_call: TRBJ2-3; v_call: TRBV7-9; d_call: .; cdr3_aa: CASSPSTSTDTQYF; cdr3_nt: TGTGCCAGCAGCCCTTCGACGAGCACAGATACGCAGTATTTT
clone_size: .; j_call: TRBJ2-5; v_call: TRBV5-1; d_call: TRBD1; cdr3_aa: CASAGTGAQETQYF; cdr3_nt: TGCGCCAGCGCCGGGACAGGGGCGCAAGAGACCCAGTACTTC
clone_size: many; j_call: TRBJ2-5; v_call: TRBV7-9; d_call: .; cdr3_aa: CASSLGQAQETQYF; cdr3_nt: TGTGCCAGCAGCTTAGGACAGGCCCAAGAGACCCAGTACTTC
clone_size: .; j_call: TRBJ2-3; v_call: TRBV30; d_call: TRBD1; cdr3_aa: CAWSRGSTDTQYF; cdr3_nt: TGTGCCTGGAGCAGGGGGAGCACAGATACGCAGTATTTT
clone_size: .; j_call: TRBJ2-3; v_call: TRBV12-3/TRBV12-4; d_call: TRBD2; cdr3_aa: CASSGGLAGYVSSTDTQYF; cdr3_nt: TGTGCCAGCAGTGGCGGACTAGCGGGTTATGTATCTAGCACAGATACGCAGTATTTT
clone_size: many; j_call: TRBJ2-7; v_call: TRBV29-1; d_call: .; cdr3_aa: CSVEDFFAGTYEQYF; cdr3_nt: TGCAGCGTTGAAGATTTCTTCGCTGGGACCTACGAGCAGTACTTC
clone_size: many; j_call: TRBJ1-1; v_call: TRBV12-3/TRBV12-4; d_call: TRBD1; cdr3_aa: CASSLQGKAFF; cdr3_nt: TGTGCCAGCAGCCTACAGGGGAAAGCTTTCTTT
clone_size: .; j_call: TRBJ2-5; v_call: TRBV6-1; d_call: .; cdr3_aa: CASSDFTDKGKYQETQYF; cdr3_nt: TGTGCCAGCAGTGACTTTACGGACAAGGGGAAATACCAAGAGACCCAGTACTTC
clone_size: many; j_call: TRBJ1-1; v_call: TRBV20-1; d_call: TRBD1; cdr3_aa: CRGAGGENTEAFF; cdr3_nt: TGCAGGGGTGCAGGGGGCGAAAACACTGAAGCTTTCTTT
clone_size: .; j_call: TRBJ1-3; v_call: TRBV7-9; d_call: .; cdr3_aa: CASSSRGMTGNTIYF; cdr3_nt: TGTGCCAGCAGCTCCCGTGGGATGACTGGAAACACCATATATTTT
clone_size: many; j_call: TRBJ1-4; v_call: TRBV3-1; d_call: TRBD1; cdr3_aa: CASSRQGGDEKLFF; cdr3_nt: TGTGCCAGCAGTAGACAGGGGGGAGATGAAAAACTGTTTTTT
clone_size: many; j_call: TRBJ1-2; v_call: TRBV20-1; d_call: .; cdr3_aa: CSGFFGNYGYTF; cdr3_nt: TGCAGTGGGTTTTTTGGGAACTATGGCTACACCTTC
clone_size: many; j_call: TRBJ2-7; v_call: TRBV10-3; d_call: TRBD2; cdr3_aa: CAIAEGRADEQYF; cdr3_nt: TGTGCCATCGCTGAGGGGAGGGCCGACGAGCAGTACTTC
clone_size: many; j_call: TRBJ2-1; v_call: TRBV6-6; d_call: .; cdr3_aa: CASSYSTGSYNEQFF; cdr3_nt: TGTGCCAGCAGTTACTCGACGGGTTCCTACAATGAGCAGTTCTTC
clone_size: many; j_call: TRBJ2-7; v_call: TRBV4-2; d_call: .; cdr3_aa: CASSQERSYEQYF; cdr3_nt: TGTGCCAGCAGCCAAGAACGATCCTACGAGCAGTACTTC
clone_size: few; j_call: TRBJ2-1; v_call: TRBV28; d_call: TRBD1; cdr3_aa: CASSLSWDSSFF; cdr3_nt: TGTGCCAGCAGTTTATCCTGGGACAGCTCGTTCTTC
clone_size: many; j_call: TRBJ2-7; v_call: TRBV5-1; d_call: TRBD1; cdr3_aa: CASSWTGADSYEQYF; cdr3_nt: TGCGCCAGCAGCTGGACAGGGGCCGACTCCTACGAGCAGTACTTC